The T cell receptor (beta chain) under discussion was sequenced for a study of blood T cell repertoires in COVID-19. Study-wide context: There were acute and convalescent COVID-19 samples, and they came from the United States, Italy and Spain.

Measured with immunoSEQ multiplex PCR; TCRdb has only the in-frame clones, and not every one. The sample holds about 270,000 clones, approximately 86% seen once. A word on this clone: One end of the junction is discordant with germline, which a read error may explain.

The CDR3 is 16 residues long. Germline CDR1 SGHRS, CDR2 YFSETQ. The chain recombines TRBV5-1 with TRBJ2-2; TRBD2 matches at 14 bases. The receptor's source is a man in his forties with active or convalescent COVID-19. Sequenced: peripheral blood. The CDR3 is CTSSTRLAGGPGELFF. The CDR3 coding sequence is TGCACCAGCAGCACCCGACTAGCGGGGGGGCCCGGGGAGCTGTTTTTT.